The entry below gives a single T cell receptor beta chain sequence along with its context. TCRdb keeps only in-frame clones here, not all; method: immunoSEQ multiplex PCR. The sample includes about 110,000 clones, 82% of them seen just once. The CDR3 loop spans 15 amino acids. Trimming took off 3 bases at V and 3 bases at J, with 12 bases between the two ends. From germline, CDR1 is SNHLY and CDR2 FYNNEI. The source of the sample is a study of blood T cell repertoires in COVID-19. Study overall: The United States, Italy and Spain supplied acute and convalescent COVID-19 samples.

Sequenced material: peripheral blood. The chain links TRBV2 to TRBJ1-5; D remains ambiguous. The receptor was derived from a man between 65 and 85 years old with acute or convalescent COVID-19. CDR3 in amino acids: CASSEMVQTNQPQHF. The CDR3 nucleotides read TGTGCCAGCAGTGAGATGGTACAAACCAATCAGCCCCAGCATTTT.